The 11 T cell receptor beta chains below were found in one sample sequenced in a study of shared clonotypes between healthy human individuals. Profiled with immunoSEQ multiplex PCR; TCRdb holds only in-frame clones, not every one. The repertoire has about 960,000 clones, approximately 76% of them found once; the top ten carry approximately 1.5%. What was sequenced was memory CD4+ T cells sorted from blood. Noted subset: CD45RA-negative fraction. The receptor source for this set is a man between 18 and 35 years old in good health.

V usage is TRBV7-2 and J usage is TRBJ2-1, with D possibly being TRBD1 (6 bases). The CDR3 is 16 residues long. Per the germline V gene, CDR1 is SGHTA and CDR2 is FQGNSA. Trimming took off 5 bases at V and 4 bases at J, with 18 bases between the two ends. The CDR3 nucleotides read TGTGCCAGCAGCCTAAAACAGGGCACGATTTACAATGAGCAGTTCTTC. Translated: CASSLKQGTIYNEQFF. The variable domain in full, completed from reference TRBV7-2 and TRBJ2-1, reads GAGVSQSPSNKVTEKGKDVELRCDPISGHTALYWYRQSLGQGLEFLIYFQGNSAPDKSGLPSDRFSAERTGGSVSTLTIQRTQQEDSAVYLCASSLKQGTIYNEQFFGPGTRLTVL.

This clone was seen only once. The genes are TRBV7-2 and TRBJ2-7, with 10 bases aligning to TRBD1. CDR1 SGHTA and CDR2 FQGNSA come from the germline V gene. V gave up 6 bases and J gave up 6 bases; unmatched junction bases: 14. This CDR3 is built from 16 residues. The DNA for the CDR3 is TGTGCCAGCAGTCTCGACCCGGGACAGGGGAATTCCGAGCAGTACTTC. Protein sequence: CASSLDPGQGNSEQYF.

This chain links TRBV7-2 with TRBJ2-7; the D gene is possibly TRBD1 (6 bases). Germline V gives CDR1 SGHTA, CDR2 FQGNSA. The CDR3 is made up of 14 amino acids. Trimming took off 1 base at V and 7 bases at J, with 14 bases between the two ends. The chain's CDR3 is CASSLGTGKGEQYF. DNA of the CDR3: TGTGCCAGCAGCTTAGGAACAGGGAAGGGGGAGCAGTACTTC.

The chain recombines TRBV6-1 with TRBJ1-1; the D is unclear. Germline V gene data show CDR1 as MNHNS and CDR2 as SASEGT. The ends were cut back, 8 bases at V and 1 base at J, with 11 bases in the middle. The CDR3 extends over 13 amino acids. CDR3 bases: TGTGCCAGCCGGTCTCTGTGGAACACTGAAGCTTTCTTT. This encodes CASRSLWNTEAFF.

The V call is TRBV2, the J call TRBJ2-7, with TRBD1 identical over 7 bases. Unmatched junction bases numbered 3, after V lost 8 bases and J lost 2 bases. The CDR3 contains 12 residues. From germline, CDR1 is SNHLY and CDR2 FYNNEI. CDR3 amino acids: CASGGQTYEQYF. The CDR3 DNA sequence: TGTGCCAGCGGGGGACAGACCTACGAGCAGTACTTC. Full variable domain (missing parts from reference TRBV2 and TRBJ2-7): EPEVTQTPSHQVTQMGQEVILRCVPISNHLYFYWYRQILGQKVEFLVSFYNNEISEKSEIFDDQFSVERPDGSNFTLKIRSTKLEDSAMYFCASGGQTYEQYFGPGTRLTVT.

This clone turned up a few times. This rearrangement joins TRBV11-1 to TRBJ2-2; D is ambiguous. Trimming removed 5 bases from V and 7 bases from J, with 23 bases in between. This CDR3 contains 17 residues. Looked up from germline, CDR1 is SGHAT and CDR2 is FQDESV (reference sequence). The DNA of the CDR3 is TGTGCCAGCAGCGCTAGTATCGTGGTGAGGATCGGCGGGGAGCTGTTTTTT. Its protein is CASSASIVVRIGGELFF.

This chain connects TRBV2 to TRBJ1-2; D might be TRBD1 (6 bases). The CDR3 runs 15 residues. V lost 2 bases, J lost 0 bases, and 10 bases lay in between. Germline V CDR1 and CDR2: SNHLY, FYNNEI. The CDR3: CASSEQGKANYGYTF. Here the CDR3 DNA reads TGTGCCAGCAGTGAACAGGGGAAAGCTAACTATGGCTACACCTTC.

This clone has just a few counts. The CDR3 DNA follows: TGTGCCAGCAGAAGCGACAGGGGCCCTGAAGCTTTCTTT. Amino acid sequence: CASRSDRGPEAFF. This chain joins TRBV2 and TRBJ1-1, with 8 bases that match TRBD1. Germline assignment: CDR1 SNHLY and CDR2 FYNNEI. The ends lost 6 bases at V and 6 bases at J; junction bases unmatched: 6. The CDR3 extends over 13 amino acids.

Notes on this clone: The same CDR3 can be traced to other DNA sequences in this sample. The J gene is TRBJ2-5, the V gene TRBV11-2; D not resolved. Germline CDR1 and CDR2: SGHAT and FQNNGV. V gave up 3 bases and J gave up 1 base, with 0 bases separating them. The CDR3 consists of 11 residues. CDR3 in DNA: TGTGCCAGCAGCTTCCAAGAGACCCAGTACTTC. Its translation: CASSFQETQYF.

The V gene is TRBV10-3, the J gene TRBJ2-3, with 7 nucleotides matching TRBD2. The CDR3 is 11 amino acids. Trimming at V came to 10 bases and at J to 6 bases, leaving 4 bases not matched to a gene. CDR1 and CDR2 (germline): ENHRY, SYGVKD. CDR3 amino acids: CATGLGDTQYF. CDR3 sequence (DNA): TGTGCCACTGGACTAGGCGATACGCAGTATTTT.

This chain links TRBV6-1 with TRBJ1-5; tentatively, D is TRBD1 (6 bases). The germline V gene encodes CDR1 MNHNS and CDR2 SASEGT. V was trimmed by 1 base and J by 7 bases, leaving 14 bases between them. The CDR3 runs 15 residues. CDR3 region: CASSEGWGGQQPQHF. CDR3 sequence (DNA): TGTGCCAGCAGTGAAGGATGGGGGGGCCAGCAGCCCCAGCATTTT.